A single T cell receptor beta chain is shown here with its context. The entry originates in a study of shared T cell receptors in the human thymus. Trimming at V came to 3 bases and at J to 4 bases, leaving 8 bases not matched to a gene. The CDR3 sequence is 15 residues long. The germline V gene has CDR1 LGHNA and CDR2 YSLEER. Assay used: immunoSEQ multiplex PCR; TCRdb lists only in-frame clones, some missing. The data contain around 340,000 clones, roughly 94% of them singletons. The gene calls are TRBV4-3 and TRBJ2-7; 8 bases fit TRBD2. Source material: thymocytes. The sequence came from a human donor. The CDR3 coding sequence is TGCGCCAGCAGCCAGGGGCGGGAGGATGGGTACGAGCAGTACTTC. Residues: CASSQGREDGYEQYF.